One and the same sample provided the 2 T cell receptor beta chains below, sequenced in a study of CD8+ T cells in alopecia areata. As the sequencing template, cDNA was produced by extracting RNA and reverse transcribing it. Here immunoSEQ multiplex PCR was the method, and the copy in TCRdb shows in-frame clones only, minus some. This sample yields 170,000 or so clones, of which approximately 62% are seen a single time; approximately 1.7% belongs to the top ten. The sequencing used CD4+ T cells sorted from blood, collected at week 0. The receptor source for this set is a human donor with alopecia areata.

The V and J genes are TRBV29-1 and TRBJ1-1; 7 bases align to TRBD1. Trimming removed 3 bases from V and 4 bases from J; junction bases left unmatched: 8. This CDR3 has 14 residues. Germline lookup yields CDR1 SQVTM and CDR2 ANQGSEA. Here the CDR3 DNA reads TGCAGCGTTGATAAGACAGGGAGGCGCACTGAAGCTTTCTTT. Translating it yields CSVDKTGRRTEAFF. The full variable domain, rest sourced from reference TRBV29-1 and TRBJ1-1, is SAVISQKPSRDICQRGTSLTIQCQVDSQVTMMFWYRQQPGQSLTLIATANQGSEATYESGFVIDKFPISRPNLTFSTLTVSNMSPEDSSIYLCSVDKTGRRTEAFFGQGTRLTVV.

The chain carries TRBV29-1 and TRBJ1-2; 12 nucleotides match TRBD1. Germline V gene data show CDR1 as SQVTM and CDR2 as ANQGSEA. V gave up 6 bases and J gave up 8 bases; unmatched junction bases: 4. This CDR3 has 12 residues. The CDR3 loop is CSVGDRGQGYTF. The DNA for the CDR3 is TGCAGCGTGGGGGACAGGGGGCAGGGCTACACCTTC.